The 22 T cell receptor beta chains below come from one sample, sequenced in a study of blood T cell repertoires in COVID-19. The method was immunoSEQ multiplex PCR; TCRdb's version includes in-frame clones alone and lacks a portion of them. Seen here are about 150,000 clones, under 90% observed once, and the top ten hold about 8%. The source material was PBMCs or T cells enriched from blood (not recorded which). These receptor sequences come from a woman aged 50 to 65 who had recovered from COVID-19.

This clone has a single count. This chain connects TRBV5-4 to TRBJ1-2, with 8 bases fitting TRBD1. Trimming cost V 5 bases and J 4 bases; bases outside gene matches: 10. The CDR3 consists of 15 residues. Germline-derived CDR1 and CDR2 are SGHNT and YYREEE (reference sequence). In nucleotides, the CDR3 is TGTGCCAGCAGGCTCGACAGGGGAAGTTTCTATGGCTACACCTTC. Its protein product is CASRLDRGSFYGYTF.

The J gene is TRBJ2-1, the V gene TRBV7-9; 12 positions agree with TRBD1. Germline CDR1 is SEHNR and CDR2 is FQNEAQ (reference sequence). There are 17 residues in the CDR3. The V segment lost 3 bases and the J segment 8 bases; nucleotides outside the gene matches: 11. DNA for the CDR3: TGTGCCAGCAGCTTCCCGCGCGGGGACAGGGGGCTCGATGAGCAGTTCTTC. Residues: CASSFPRGDRGLDEQFF.

The chain recombines TRBV11-3 with TRBJ1-1; D might be TRBD1 (5 bases). The V end lost 5 bases, the J end lost 7 bases, and 14 bases lay between the germline ends. Looked up from germline, CDR1 is SGHNT and CDR2 is YENEEA. The CDR3 sequence is 13 residues long. CDR3 sequence reads: CASSMNRGDEAFF. DNA of the CDR3: TGTGCCAGCAGCATGAACCGGGGGGATGAAGCTTTCTTT.

The genes are TRBV4-3 and TRBJ1-2; D perhaps matches TRBD1 (5 bases). This CDR3 is built from 15 residues. Trimming cost V 0 bases and J 4 bases, with 12 bases left between them. Germline lookup yields CDR1 LGHNA and CDR2 YSLEER. DNA of the CDR3: TGCGCCAGCAGCCAAGATCAACGACAGCCCTATGGCTACACCTTC. Its translation is CASSQDQRQPYGYTF.

The rearrangement links TRBV12-3 or TRBV12-4 to TRBJ1-5; D may be TRBD1 (5 bases). CDR3 length: 12 amino acids. V lost 3 bases and J 11 bases, leaving 11 bases between the germline ends. This CDR3 reads CASSFGGGAQHF. CDR3 nucleotides: TGTGCCAGCAGTTTTGGCGGAGGGGCCCAGCATTTT.

V gene TRBV20-1 combines with J gene TRBJ1-6; a weak D match, TRBD1 (6 bases). The CDR3 loop spans 13 amino acids. Germline V gene data show CDR1 as DFQATT and CDR2 as SNEGSKA (reference sequence). Trimming took off 3 bases at V and 9 bases at J, with 12 bases between the two ends. Here the CDR3 reads CSASQGSGSPLHF. The CDR3 nucleotides read TGCAGTGCTAGTCAGGGGTCCGGTTCACCCCTCCACTTT.

The chain has TRBV27 and TRBJ2-1; 11 positions agree with TRBD2. Germline CDR1 MNHEY, CDR2 SMNVEV (reference sequence). The CDR3 contains 16 residues. The J segment lost 7 bases and the V segment lost 6 bases, leaving 11 bases of the junction unmatched. In DNA, the CDR3 is TGTGCCAGCAGGCCTCGCTTAGCGGGAGGGGGGAATGAGCAGTTCTTC. Amino acids: CASRPRLAGGGNEQFF.

This sequence joins TRBV9 and TRBJ2-3, with a possible D match to TRBD2 (6 bases). Germline lookup yields CDR1 SGDLS and CDR2 YYNGEE. Trimming shortened V by 4 bases and J by 6 bases, and 15 bases separated the two germline ends. The CDR3 totals 14 residues. CDR3 protein: CASSWGEGPDTQYF. The CDR3, as DNA: TGTGCCAGCAGCTGGGGGGAAGGACCTGATACGCAGTATTTT. The full variable domain, in which reference TRBV9 and TRBJ2-3 provide the parts outside the CDR3, is DSGVTQTPKHLITATGQRVTLRCSPRSGDLSVYWYQQSLDQGLQFLIQYYNGEERAKGNILERFSAQQFPDLHSELNLSSLELGDSALYFCASSWGEGPDTQYFGPGTRLTVL.

V usage is TRBV7-8 and J usage is TRBJ1-6; a weak D match, TRBD1 (6 bases). The CDR3 runs 14 residues. Germline lookup yields CDR1 SGHVS and CDR2 FQNEAQ. Trimming pared 5 bases from V and 6 bases from J, leaving 11 bases between. CDR3 DNA: TGTGCCAGCAGCCTAGACAGGCCTAATTCACCCCTCCACTTT. Translating it yields CASSLDRPNSPLHF.

The rearrangement links TRBV18 to TRBJ2-5, with D maybe TRBD2 (6 bases). Germline V gene sequence: CDR1 KGHSH, CDR2 LQKENI. CDR3 length: 13 amino acids. V lost 5 bases, J lost 5 bases, and 12 bases lay in between. CDR3 sequence: CASSGTPPETQYF. As DNA, the CDR3 is TGTGCCAGCTCAGGGACTCCGCCCGAGACCCAGTACTTC.

The rearrangement joins TRBV3-1 (or the pseudogene TRBV3-2) to TRBJ1-4, with a possible D match to TRBD1 (5 bases). The CDR3 length is 13 residues. Trimming left V 6 bases short and J 7 bases short, with 12 bases between. Germline V gives CDR1 LGHDT, CDR2 YNNKEL (reference sequence). The CDR3 DNA is TGTGCCAGCAGGGGGCTAAGTGGTGAAAAACTGTTTTTT. Its translation is CASRGLSGEKLFF.

The chain employs TRBV4-1 and TRBJ2-1; a weak D match, TRBD2 (6 bases). CDR1 and CDR2 from the germline V gene are MGHRA and YSYEKL. V shed 1 base and J shed 8 bases, with 18 bases lying between them. The CDR3 totals 16 residues. CDR3 sequence (DNA): TGCGCCAGCAGCCAAGTGGAGGGGTGGGGTAATGATGAGCAGTTCTTC. Translating gives CASSQVEGWGNDEQFF.

This clone was seen only a few times. The chain couples TRBV7-2 to TRBJ1-1; 8 bases match TRBD1. The germline CDR1 and CDR2 sequences are SGHTA and FQGNSA. The V gene end was trimmed by 4 bases and the J gene end by 6 bases; junction bases not matched to a gene: 7. The CDR3 sequence is 14 residues long. Written as DNA, the CDR3 is TGTGCCAGCAGCTCTAGACAGGGGAGCGCTGAAGCTTTCTTT. It specifies CASSSRQGSAEAFF.

This chain connects TRBV5-4 to TRBJ2-3; TRBD2 aligns across 13 bases. This CDR3 has 18 amino acids. With V trimmed by 0 bases and J by 2 bases, 6 bases remained unmatched. Per the germline V gene, CDR1 is SGHNT and CDR2 is YYREEE (reference sequence). CDR3 loop: CASSLDPGTSGTTDTQYF. CDR3 nucleotide sequence: TGTGCCAGCAGCTTGGACCCCGGGACTAGCGGGACCACAGATACGCAGTATTTT.

V and J are TRBV4-3 and TRBJ1-6; 8 nucleotides match TRBD1. The CDR3 has 17 residues. Germline loops: CDR1 LGHNA, CDR2 YSLEER. Trimming cost V 4 bases and J 10 bases; bases outside gene matches: 15. CDR3 coding DNA: TGCGCCAGCAGCCCGACCCTGGACAGGGAATTGCGATCACCCCTCCACTTT. Protein sequence: CASSPTLDRELRSPLHF.

The J gene is TRBJ2-7, the V gene TRBV19; no definite D call. The ends were cut back, 3 bases at V and 3 bases at J, with 9 bases in the middle. This CDR3 spans 13 amino acids. CDR1 LNHDA and CDR2 SQIVND come from the germline V gene (reference sequence). The CDR3 reads CASSISLYYEQYF. The CDR3 coding sequence is TGTGCCAGTAGTATTAGTCTGTACTACGAGCAGTACTTC. Combining the CDR3 with reference TRBV19 and TRBJ2-7 gives the whole variable domain DGGITQSPKYLFRKEGQNVTLSCEQNLNHDAMYWYRQDPGQGLRLIYYSQIVNDFQKGDIAEGYSVSREKKESFPLTVTSAQKNPTAFYLCASSISLYYEQYFGPGTRLTVT.

The chain employs TRBV2 and TRBJ2-3, with a weak D call TRBD1 (6 bases). Trimming took off 4 bases at V and 5 bases at J, with 13 bases between the two ends. The germline V gene has CDR1 SNHLY and CDR2 FYNNEI. The CDR3 contains 14 residues. The DNA for the CDR3 is TGTGCCAGCAGTGGGGCAGGGGTTAAAGATACGCAGTATTTT. As protein: CASSGAGVKDTQYF.

The chain uses TRBV9 and TRBJ2-2; 7 bases fit TRBD1. J was trimmed by 9 bases and V by 4 bases; bases with no gene match: 12. The germline V gene has CDR1 SGDLS and CDR2 YYNGEE. This CDR3 has 15 residues. The CDR3 region is CASSQGDRVGRELFF. The CDR3 bases are TGTGCCAGCAGCCAGGGGGACCGGGTAGGCCGGGAGCTGTTTTTT.

The V call is TRBV28, the J call TRBJ2-4; 12 bases agree with TRBD2. The germline V gene encodes CDR1 MDHEN and CDR2 SYDVKM. Germline trimming cut 4 bases from V and 8 bases from J; bases unmatched to any gene: 9. The CDR3 has 16 residues. The CDR3 DNA sequence: TGTGCCAGCAGTTACTCTAGCGGGAGGGCCGCAGACATTCAGTACTTC. Translated: CASSYSSGRAADIQYF.

This chain links TRBV7-2 with TRBJ1-2; 7 bases are a match to TRBD1. Per germline, CDR1 SGHTA and CDR2 FQGNSA. This CDR3 comprises 12 residues. V dropped 2 bases and J dropped 10; count of bases not matched to a gene: 4. In DNA, the CDR3 is TGTGCCAGCAGCTTAACAGGGGAGGTCTACACCTTC. This encodes CASSLTGEVYTF. The whole variable domain, remainder taken from reference TRBV7-2 and TRBJ1-2, is GAGVSQSPSNKVTEKGKDVELRCDPISGHTALYWYRQSLGQGLEFLIYFQGNSAPDKSGLPSDRFSAERTGGSVSTLTIQRTQQEDSAVYLCASSLTGEVYTFGSGTRLTVV.

The gene calls are TRBV12-3 or TRBV12-4 and TRBJ2-5, with D maybe TRBD1 (6 bases). The CDR3 consists of 12 residues. Trimming pared 8 bases from V and 7 bases from J, leaving 14 bases between. This CDR3 reads CASSEGEVTQYF. Written as DNA, the CDR3 is TGTGCCAGCTCCGAGGGGGAAGTGACCCAGTACTTC.

The chain joins TRBV9 to TRBJ2-2; TRBD2 matches 7 bases. Germline loops: CDR1 SGDLS, CDR2 YYNGEE. This CDR3 is 16 amino acids long. V dropped 4 bases and J dropped 4; count of bases not matched to a gene: 10. CDR3 sequence: CASSPGGTSRTGELFF. In DNA, the CDR3 is TGTGCCAGCAGCCCCGGGGGGACGAGCCGCACCGGGGAGCTGTTTTTT.